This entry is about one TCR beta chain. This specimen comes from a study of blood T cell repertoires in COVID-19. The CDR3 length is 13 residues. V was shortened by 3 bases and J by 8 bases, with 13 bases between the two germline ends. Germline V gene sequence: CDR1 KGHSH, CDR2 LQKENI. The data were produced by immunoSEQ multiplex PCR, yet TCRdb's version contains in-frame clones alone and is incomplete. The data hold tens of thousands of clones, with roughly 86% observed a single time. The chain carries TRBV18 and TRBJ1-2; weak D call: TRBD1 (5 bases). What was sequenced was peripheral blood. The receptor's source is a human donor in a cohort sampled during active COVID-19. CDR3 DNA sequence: TGTGCCAGCTCACCGGCGTCAGGGAAGGGCTACACCTTC. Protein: CASSPASGKGYTF.